One T cell receptor (beta chain) is described in this entry. This record comes from a study of cytotoxic CD8 clonotypes in ibrutinib-treated CLL. Profiling relied on immunoSEQ multiplex PCR, and the TCRdb table lists in-frame clones only, not all of them. Counted here are about 300,000 clones, 76% occurring once; the ten biggest clones make up 5.6%. This TCR was sampled from a human donor with chronic lymphocytic leukemia. The sample was PBMCs, taken at disease progression, from a patient treated with ibrutinib.

The CDR3 bases are TGCGCCAGCAGCAGTCCGGGACAGATGAACACTGAAGCTTTCTTT. Residues: CASSSPGQMNTEAFF. The chain links TRBV5-1 to TRBJ1-1; 7 bases agree with TRBD1. Germline trimming cut 4 bases from V and 0 bases from J; bases unmatched to any gene: 6. The CDR3 runs 15 residues. Germline CDR1 and CDR2: SGHRS and YFSETQ.